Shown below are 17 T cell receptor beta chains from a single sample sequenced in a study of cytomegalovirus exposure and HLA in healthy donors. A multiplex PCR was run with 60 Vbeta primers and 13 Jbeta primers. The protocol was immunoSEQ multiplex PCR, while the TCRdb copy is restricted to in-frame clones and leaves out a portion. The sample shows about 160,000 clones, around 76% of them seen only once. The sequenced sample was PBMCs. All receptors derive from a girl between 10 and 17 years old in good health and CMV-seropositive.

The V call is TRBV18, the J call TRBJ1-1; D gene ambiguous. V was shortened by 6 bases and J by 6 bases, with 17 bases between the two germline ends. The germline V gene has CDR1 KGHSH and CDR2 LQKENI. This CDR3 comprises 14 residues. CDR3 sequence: CASSPNRQGAEAFF. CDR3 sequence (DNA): TGTGCCAGCTCTCCAAACCGACAAGGCGCTGAAGCTTTCTTT.

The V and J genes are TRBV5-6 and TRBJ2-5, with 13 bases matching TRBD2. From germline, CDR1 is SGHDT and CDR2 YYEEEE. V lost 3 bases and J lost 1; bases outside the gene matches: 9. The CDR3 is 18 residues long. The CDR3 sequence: CASSSGPGLAGFQETQYF. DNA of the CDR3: TGTGCCAGCAGCTCGGGACCGGGACTAGCGGGGTTCCAAGAGACCCAGTACTTC.

CDR3 sequence (DNA): TGTGCCAGTAGTATAGCGACCCGAATAGCAGCTAACTATGGCTACACCTTC. This translates into CASSIATRIAANYGYTF. The chain employs TRBV19 and TRBJ1-2; D call uncertain. V was shortened by 1 base and J by 0 bases, with 15 bases between the two germline ends. Per the germline V gene, CDR1 is LNHDA and CDR2 is SQIVND (reference sequence). The CDR3 runs 17 residues.

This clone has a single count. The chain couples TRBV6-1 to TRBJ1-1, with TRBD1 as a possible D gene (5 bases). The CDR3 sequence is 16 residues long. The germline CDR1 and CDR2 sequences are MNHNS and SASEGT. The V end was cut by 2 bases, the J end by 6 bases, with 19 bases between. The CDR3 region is CASSEIIGAPAPEAFF. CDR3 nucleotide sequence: TGTGCCAGCAGTGAAATAATTGGGGCACCGGCCCCTGAAGCTTTCTTT.

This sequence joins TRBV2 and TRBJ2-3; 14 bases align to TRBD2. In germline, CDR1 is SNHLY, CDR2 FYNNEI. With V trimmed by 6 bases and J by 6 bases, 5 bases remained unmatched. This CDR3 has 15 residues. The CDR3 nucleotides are TGTGCCAGCAGCGGGACTAGCGGGAGTCGCGATACGCAGTATTTT. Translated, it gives CASSGTSGSRDTQYF.

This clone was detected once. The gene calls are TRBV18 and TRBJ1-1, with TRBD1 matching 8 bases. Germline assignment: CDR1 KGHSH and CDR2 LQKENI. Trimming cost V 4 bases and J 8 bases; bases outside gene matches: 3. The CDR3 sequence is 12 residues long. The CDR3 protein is CASSRGQVEAFF. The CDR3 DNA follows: TGTGCCAGCTCACGGGGACAGGTCGAAGCTTTCTTT.

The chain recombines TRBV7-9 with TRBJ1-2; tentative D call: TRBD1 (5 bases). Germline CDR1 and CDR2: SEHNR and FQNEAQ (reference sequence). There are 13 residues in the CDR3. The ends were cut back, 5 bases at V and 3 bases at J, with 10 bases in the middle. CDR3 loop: CASSVGEDYGYTF. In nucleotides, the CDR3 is TGTGCCAGCAGCGTAGGGGAGGACTATGGCTACACCTTC.

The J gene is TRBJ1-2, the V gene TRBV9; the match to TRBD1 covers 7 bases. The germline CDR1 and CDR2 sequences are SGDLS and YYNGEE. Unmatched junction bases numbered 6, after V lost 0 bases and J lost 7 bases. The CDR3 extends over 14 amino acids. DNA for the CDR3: TGTGCCAGCAGCGTAGAGGGGGCTATAGGTGGCTACACCTTC. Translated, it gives CASSVEGAIGGYTF.

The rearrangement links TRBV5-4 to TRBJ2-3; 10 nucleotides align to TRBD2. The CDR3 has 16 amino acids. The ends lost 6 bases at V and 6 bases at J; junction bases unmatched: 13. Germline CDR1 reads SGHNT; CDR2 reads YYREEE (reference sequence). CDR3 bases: TGTGCCAGCAACCTGAACAGCGGGGGGGCTGTGGATACGCAGTATTTT. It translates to CASNLNSGGAVDTQYF.

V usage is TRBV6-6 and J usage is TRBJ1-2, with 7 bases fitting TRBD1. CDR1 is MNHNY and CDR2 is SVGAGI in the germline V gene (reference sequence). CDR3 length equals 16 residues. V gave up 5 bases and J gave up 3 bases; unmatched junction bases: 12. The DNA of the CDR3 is TGTGCCAGCAGTGACTTCCCGGGACAGCTTTACTATGGCTACACCTTC. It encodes CASSDFPGQLYYGYTF.

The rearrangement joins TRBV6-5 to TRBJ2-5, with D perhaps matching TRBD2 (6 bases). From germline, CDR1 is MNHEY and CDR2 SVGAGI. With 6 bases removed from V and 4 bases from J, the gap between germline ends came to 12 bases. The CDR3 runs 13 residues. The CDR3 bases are TGTGCCAGCAGCTCGACTAGTCTAGAGACCCAGTACTTC. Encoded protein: CASSSTSLETQYF.

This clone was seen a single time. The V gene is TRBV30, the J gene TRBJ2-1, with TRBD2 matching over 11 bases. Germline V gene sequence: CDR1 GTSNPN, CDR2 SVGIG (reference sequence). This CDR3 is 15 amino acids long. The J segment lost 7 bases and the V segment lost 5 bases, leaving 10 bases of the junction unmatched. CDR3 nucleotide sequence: TGTGCCTGGGGACTAGCGGGCGCTATTGAGAATGAGCAGTTCTTC. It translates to CAWGLAGAIENEQFF.

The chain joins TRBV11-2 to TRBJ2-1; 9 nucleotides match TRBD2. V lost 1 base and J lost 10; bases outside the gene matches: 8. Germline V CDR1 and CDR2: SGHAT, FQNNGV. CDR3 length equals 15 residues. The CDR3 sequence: CASSLGLAGTREQFF. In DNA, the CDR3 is TGTGCCAGCAGCTTAGGGCTAGCGGGGACTAGAGAGCAGTTCTTC.

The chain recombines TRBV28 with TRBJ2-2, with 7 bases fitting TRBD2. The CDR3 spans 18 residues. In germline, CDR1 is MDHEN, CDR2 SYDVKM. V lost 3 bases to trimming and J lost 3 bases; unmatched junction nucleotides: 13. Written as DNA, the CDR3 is TGTGCCAGCAGTTTCGATCCTTGGTGGGGGAGGGACACCGGGGAGCTGTTTTTT. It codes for CASSFDPWWGRDTGELFF.

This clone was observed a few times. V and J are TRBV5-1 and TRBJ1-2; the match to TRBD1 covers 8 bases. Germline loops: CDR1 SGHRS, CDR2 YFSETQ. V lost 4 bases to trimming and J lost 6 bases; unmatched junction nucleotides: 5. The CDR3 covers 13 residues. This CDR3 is CASSPSGGDGYTF. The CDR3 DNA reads TGCGCCAGCAGCCCCTCAGGGGGCGATGGCTACACCTTC.

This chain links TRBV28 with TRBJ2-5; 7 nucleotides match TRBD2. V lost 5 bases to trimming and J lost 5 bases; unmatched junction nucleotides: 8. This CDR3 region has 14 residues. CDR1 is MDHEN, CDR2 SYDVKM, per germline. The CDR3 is CASSPSGDMETQYF. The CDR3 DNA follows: TGTGCCAGCAGTCCCAGCGGGGATATGGAGACCCAGTACTTC.

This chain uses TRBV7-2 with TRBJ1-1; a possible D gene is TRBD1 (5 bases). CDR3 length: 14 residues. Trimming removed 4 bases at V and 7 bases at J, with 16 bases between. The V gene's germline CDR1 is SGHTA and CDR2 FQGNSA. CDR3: CASSSSGIRIEAFF. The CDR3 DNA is TGTGCCAGCAGCTCCTCAGGGATACGGATTGAAGCTTTCTTT.